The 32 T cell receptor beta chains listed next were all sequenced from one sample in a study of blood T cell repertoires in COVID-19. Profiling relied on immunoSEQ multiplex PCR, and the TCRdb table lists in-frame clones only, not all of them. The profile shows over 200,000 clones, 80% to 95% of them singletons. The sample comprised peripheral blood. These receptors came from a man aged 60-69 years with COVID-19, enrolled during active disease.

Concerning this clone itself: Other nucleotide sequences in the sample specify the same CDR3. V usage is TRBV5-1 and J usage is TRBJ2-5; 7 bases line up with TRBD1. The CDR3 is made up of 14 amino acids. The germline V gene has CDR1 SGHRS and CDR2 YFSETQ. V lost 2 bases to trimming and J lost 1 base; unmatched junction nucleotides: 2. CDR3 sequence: CASSLQGIQETQYF. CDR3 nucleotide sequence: TGCGCCAGCAGCTTACAGGGGATCCAAGAGACCCAGTACTTC.

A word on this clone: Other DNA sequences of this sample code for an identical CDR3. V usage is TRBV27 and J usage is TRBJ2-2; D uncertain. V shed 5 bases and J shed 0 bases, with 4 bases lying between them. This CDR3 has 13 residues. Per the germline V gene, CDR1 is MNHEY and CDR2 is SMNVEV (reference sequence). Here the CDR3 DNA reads TGTGCCAGCAGTCCGTCGAACACCGGGGAGCTGTTTTTT. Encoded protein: CASSPSNTGELFF.

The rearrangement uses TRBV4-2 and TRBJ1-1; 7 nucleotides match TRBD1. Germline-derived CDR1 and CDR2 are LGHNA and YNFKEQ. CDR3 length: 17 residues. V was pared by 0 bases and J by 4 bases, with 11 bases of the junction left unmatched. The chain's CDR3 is CASSQDRGHRARTEAFF. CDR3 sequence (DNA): TGTGCCAGCAGCCAAGATAGGGGGCACAGGGCACGCACTGAAGCTTTCTTT.

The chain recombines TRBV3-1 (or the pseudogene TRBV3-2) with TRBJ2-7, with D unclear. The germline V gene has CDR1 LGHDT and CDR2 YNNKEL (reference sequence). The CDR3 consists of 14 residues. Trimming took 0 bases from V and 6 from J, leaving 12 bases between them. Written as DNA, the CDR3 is TGTGCCAGCAGCCAAGATCTCCCGACGGGCGAGCAGTACTTC. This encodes CASSQDLPTGEQYF.

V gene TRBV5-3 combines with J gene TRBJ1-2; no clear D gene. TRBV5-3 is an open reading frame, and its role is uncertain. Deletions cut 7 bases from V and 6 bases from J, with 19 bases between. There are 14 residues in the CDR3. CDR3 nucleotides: TGTGCCAGATTTGGGCCCGAGTTTTGGAATGGCTACACCTTC. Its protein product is CARFGPEFWNGYTF.

The CDR3 region is CASSGEPGQSYEQYF. CDR3 DNA sequence: TGCGCCAGCAGCGGCGAACCGGGACAGAGTTACGAGCAGTACTTC. The chain has TRBV5-1 and TRBJ2-7; 7 positions agree with TRBD1. The CDR3 length is 15 residues. CDR1 SGHRS and CDR2 YFSETQ come from the germline V gene. The ends lost 4 bases at V and 4 bases at J; junction bases unmatched: 11.

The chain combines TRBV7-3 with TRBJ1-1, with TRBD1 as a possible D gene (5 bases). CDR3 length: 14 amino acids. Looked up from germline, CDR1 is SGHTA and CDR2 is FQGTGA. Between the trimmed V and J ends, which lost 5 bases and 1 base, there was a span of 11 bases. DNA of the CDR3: TGTGCCAGCAGCCCGAGGGGAGGGAACACTGAAGCTTTCTTT. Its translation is CASSPRGGNTEAFF.

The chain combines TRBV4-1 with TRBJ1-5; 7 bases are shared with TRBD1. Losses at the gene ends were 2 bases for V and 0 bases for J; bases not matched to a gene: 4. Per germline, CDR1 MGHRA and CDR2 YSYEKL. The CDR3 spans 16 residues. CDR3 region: CASSQSGTASNQPQHF. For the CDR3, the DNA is TGCGCCAGCAGCCAATCCGGGACAGCTAGCAATCAGCCCCAGCATTTT.

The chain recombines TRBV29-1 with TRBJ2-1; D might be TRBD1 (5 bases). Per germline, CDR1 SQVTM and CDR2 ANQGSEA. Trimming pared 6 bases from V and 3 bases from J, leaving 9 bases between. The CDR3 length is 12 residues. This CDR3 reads CSVDDSYNEQFF. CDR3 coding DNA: TGCAGCGTCGACGACAGCTACAATGAGCAGTTCTTC.

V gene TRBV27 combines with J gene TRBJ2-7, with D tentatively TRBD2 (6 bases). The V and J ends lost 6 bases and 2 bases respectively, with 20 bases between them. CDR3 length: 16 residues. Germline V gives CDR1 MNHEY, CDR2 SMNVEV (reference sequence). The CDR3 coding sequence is TGTGCCAGCAGCCGACTATCCGGGACTCCTACCTACGAGCAGTACTTC. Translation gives CASSRLSGTPTYEQYF.

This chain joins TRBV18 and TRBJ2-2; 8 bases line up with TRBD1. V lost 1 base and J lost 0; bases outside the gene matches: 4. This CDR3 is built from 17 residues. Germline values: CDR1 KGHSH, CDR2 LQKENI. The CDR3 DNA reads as TGTGCCAGCTCACCACGGCAACAGGGGGCGAACACCGGGGAGCTGTTTTTT. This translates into CASSPRQQGANTGELFF.

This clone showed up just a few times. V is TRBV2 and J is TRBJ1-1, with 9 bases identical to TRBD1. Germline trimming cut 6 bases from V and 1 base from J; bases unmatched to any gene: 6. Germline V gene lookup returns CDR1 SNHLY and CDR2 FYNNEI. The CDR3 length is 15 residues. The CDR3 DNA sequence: TGTGCCAGCAGACCACGACAGGGGGAGAACACTGAAGCTTTCTTT. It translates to CASRPRQGENTEAFF.

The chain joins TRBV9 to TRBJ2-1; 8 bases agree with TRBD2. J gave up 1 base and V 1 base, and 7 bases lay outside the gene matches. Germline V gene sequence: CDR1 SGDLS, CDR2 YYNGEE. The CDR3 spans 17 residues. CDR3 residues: CASSVTPSGSSYNEQFF. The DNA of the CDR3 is TGTGCCAGCAGCGTAACCCCGAGCGGGAGTTCCTACAATGAGCAGTTCTTC.

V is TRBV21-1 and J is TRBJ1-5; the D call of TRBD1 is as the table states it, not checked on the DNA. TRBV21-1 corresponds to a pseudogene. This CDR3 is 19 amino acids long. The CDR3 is CASSKKRTGGRYSNQPQHF. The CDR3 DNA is TGTGCCAGCAGCAAAAAACGGACAGGGGGGAGATATAGCAATCAGCCCCAGCATTTT.

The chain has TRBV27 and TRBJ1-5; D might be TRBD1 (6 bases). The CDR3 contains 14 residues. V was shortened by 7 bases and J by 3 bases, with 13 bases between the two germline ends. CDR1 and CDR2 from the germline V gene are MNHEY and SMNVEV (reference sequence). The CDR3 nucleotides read TGTGCCAGCAAGCAGGGGCCAAACAATCAGCCCCAGCATTTT. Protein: CASKQGPNNQPQHF.

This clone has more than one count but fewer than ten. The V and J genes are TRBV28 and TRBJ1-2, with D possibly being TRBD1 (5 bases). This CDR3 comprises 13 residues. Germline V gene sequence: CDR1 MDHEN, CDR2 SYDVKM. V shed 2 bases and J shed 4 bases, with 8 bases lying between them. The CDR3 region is CASSLGQGYGYTF. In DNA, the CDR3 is TGTGCCAGCAGTTTAGGGCAGGGCTATGGCTACACCTTC.

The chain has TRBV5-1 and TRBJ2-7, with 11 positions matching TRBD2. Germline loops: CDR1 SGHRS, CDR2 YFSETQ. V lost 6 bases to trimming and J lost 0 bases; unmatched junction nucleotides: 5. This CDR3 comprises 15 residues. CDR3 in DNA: TGCGCCAGCACACTAACTAGCGGGGGCTCCTACGAGCAGTACTTC. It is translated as CASTLTSGGSYEQYF.

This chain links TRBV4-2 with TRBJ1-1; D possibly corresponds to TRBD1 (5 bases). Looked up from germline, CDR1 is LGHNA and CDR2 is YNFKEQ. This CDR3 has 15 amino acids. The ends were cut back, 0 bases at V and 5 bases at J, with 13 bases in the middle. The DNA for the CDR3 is TGTGCCAGCAGCCAAGAGGGCCTCCGGGGGACTGAAGCTTTCTTT. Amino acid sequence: CASSQEGLRGTEAFF.

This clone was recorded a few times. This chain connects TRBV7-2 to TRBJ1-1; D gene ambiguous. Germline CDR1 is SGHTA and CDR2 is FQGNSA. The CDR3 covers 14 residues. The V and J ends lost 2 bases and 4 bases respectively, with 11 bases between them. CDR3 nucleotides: TGTGCCAGCAGCTTACACACCCGGGGCACTGAAGCTTTCTTT. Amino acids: CASSLHTRGTEAFF.

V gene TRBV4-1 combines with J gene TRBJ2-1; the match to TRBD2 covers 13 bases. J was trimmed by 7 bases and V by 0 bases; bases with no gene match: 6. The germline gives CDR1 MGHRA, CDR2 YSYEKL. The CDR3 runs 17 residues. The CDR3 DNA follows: TGCGCCAGCAGCCAAGAACTAGCGGGGGGGCCTCGGAATGAGCAGTTCTTC. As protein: CASSQELAGGPRNEQFF.

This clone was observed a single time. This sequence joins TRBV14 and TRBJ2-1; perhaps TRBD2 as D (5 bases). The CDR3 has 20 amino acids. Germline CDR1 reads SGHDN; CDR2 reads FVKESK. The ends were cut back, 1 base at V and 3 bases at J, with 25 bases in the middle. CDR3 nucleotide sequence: TGTGCCAGCAGCCAAGGGGCCTTGTCGACGAGCGGTGATTTCTACAATGAGCAGTTCTTC. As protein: CASSQGALSTSGDFYNEQFF.

The CDR3 region has the DNA TGTGCCAGCAAAAGGGACAGGCTCGAAAGGACAGATACGCAGTATTTT. Translated: CASKRDRLERTDTQYF. The chain carries TRBV2 and TRBJ2-3, with 8 bases fitting TRBD1. CDR3 size: 16 residues. The ends lost 7 bases at V and 3 bases at J; junction bases unmatched: 12. Germline loops: CDR1 SNHLY, CDR2 FYNNEI.

The chain's CDR3 is CASSNRGSAGYTF. Written as DNA, the CDR3 is TGTGCCAGCAGCAACAGGGGGTCTGCTGGCTACACCTTC. The chain links TRBV6-5 to TRBJ1-2; 8 nucleotides line up with TRBD1. The trim removed 6 bases at V and 7 bases at J, leaving 7 bases unmatched. CDR1 is MNHEY, CDR2 SVGAGI, per germline. The CDR3 sequence is 13 residues long.

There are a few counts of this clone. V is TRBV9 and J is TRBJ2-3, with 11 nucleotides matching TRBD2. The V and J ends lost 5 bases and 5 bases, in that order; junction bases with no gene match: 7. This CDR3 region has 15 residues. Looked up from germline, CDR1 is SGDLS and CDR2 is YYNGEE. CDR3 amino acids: CASSPSSGGLDTQYF. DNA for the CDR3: TGTGCCAGCAGTCCCTCTAGCGGGGGGTTAGATACGCAGTATTTT.

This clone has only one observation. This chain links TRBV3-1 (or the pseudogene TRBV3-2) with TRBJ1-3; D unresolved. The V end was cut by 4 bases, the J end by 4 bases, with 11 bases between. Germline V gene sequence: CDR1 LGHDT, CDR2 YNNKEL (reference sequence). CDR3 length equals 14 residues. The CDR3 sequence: CASSPREAGNTIYF. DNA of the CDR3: TGTGCCAGCAGCCCTCGGGAAGCGGGAAACACCATATATTTT.

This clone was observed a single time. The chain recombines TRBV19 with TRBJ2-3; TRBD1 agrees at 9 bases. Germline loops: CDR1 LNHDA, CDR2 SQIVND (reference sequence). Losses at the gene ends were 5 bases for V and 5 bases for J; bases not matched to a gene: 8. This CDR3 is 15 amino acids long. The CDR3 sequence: CASSQTWDRVDTQYF. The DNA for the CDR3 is TGTGCCAGTAGTCAGACATGGGACAGGGTAGATACGCAGTATTTT.

For the CDR3, the DNA is TGTGCCAGCTCACGATCAGGAGGGAGCACAGATACGCAGTATTTT. It codes for CASSRSGGSTDTQYF. The rearrangement uses TRBV18 and TRBJ2-3, with D maybe TRBD2 (6 bases). There are 15 residues in the CDR3. Germline V CDR1 and CDR2: KGHSH, LQKENI. Trimming took off 4 bases at V and 0 bases at J, with 11 bases between the two ends.

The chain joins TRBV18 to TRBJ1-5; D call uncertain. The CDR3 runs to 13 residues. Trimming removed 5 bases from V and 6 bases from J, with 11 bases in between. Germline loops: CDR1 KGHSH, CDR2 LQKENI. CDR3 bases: TGTGCCAGCTCATCTAATCGGGGTCAGCCCCAGCATTTT. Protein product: CASSSNRGQPQHF.

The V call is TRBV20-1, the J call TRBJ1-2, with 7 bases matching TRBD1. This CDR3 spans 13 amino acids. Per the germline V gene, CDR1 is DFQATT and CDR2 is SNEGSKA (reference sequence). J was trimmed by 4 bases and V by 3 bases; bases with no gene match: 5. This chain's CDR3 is CSASTGDPYGYTF. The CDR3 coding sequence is TGCAGTGCTAGTACAGGGGACCCCTATGGCTACACCTTC.

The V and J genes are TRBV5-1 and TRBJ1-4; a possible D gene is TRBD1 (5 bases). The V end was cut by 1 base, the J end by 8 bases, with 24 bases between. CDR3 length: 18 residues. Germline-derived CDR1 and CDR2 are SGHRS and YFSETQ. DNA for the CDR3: TGCGCCAGCAGCTTGATCAGAACGACAGTCACCGGCCTGGAAAAACTGTTTTTT. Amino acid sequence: CASSLIRTTVTGLEKLFF.

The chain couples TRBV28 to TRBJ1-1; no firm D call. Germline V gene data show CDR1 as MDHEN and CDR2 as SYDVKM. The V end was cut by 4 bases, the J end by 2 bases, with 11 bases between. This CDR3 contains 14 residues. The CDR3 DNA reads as TGTGCCAGCAGTTCGAATCCACTTAACACTGAAGCTTTCTTT. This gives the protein CASSSNPLNTEAFF.

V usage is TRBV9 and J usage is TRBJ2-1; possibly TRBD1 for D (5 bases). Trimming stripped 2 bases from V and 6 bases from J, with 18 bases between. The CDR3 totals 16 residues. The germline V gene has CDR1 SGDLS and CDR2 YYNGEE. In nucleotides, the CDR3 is TGTGCCAGCAGCGTGGGGCCACAGCCGAGATCCAATGAGCAGTTCTTC. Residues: CASSVGPQPRSNEQFF.